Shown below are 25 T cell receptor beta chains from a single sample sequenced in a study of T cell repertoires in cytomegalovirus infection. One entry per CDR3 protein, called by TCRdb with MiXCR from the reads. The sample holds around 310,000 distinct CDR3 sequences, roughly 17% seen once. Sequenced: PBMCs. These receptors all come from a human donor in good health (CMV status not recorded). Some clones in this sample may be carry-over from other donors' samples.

CDR3: CAISLGGSGEKLFF. For the CDR3, the DNA is TGTGCCATCAGTCTTGGTGGTAGTGGTGAAAAACTGTTTTTT. The rearrangement links TRBV10-3 to TRBJ1-4; D ambiguous. Germline CDR1 and CDR2: ENHRY and SYGVKD. The CDR3 runs to 14 residues. Trimming took off 5 bases at V and 7 bases at J, with 14 bases between the two ends.

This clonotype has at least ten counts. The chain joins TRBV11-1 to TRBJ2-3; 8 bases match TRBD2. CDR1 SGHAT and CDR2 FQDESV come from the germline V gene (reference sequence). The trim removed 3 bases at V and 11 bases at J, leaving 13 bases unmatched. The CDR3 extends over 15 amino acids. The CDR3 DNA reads TGTGCCAGCAGCTTCTTCGGGACTAGTGAAACTCGGCAGTATTTT. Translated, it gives CASSFFGTSETRQYF.

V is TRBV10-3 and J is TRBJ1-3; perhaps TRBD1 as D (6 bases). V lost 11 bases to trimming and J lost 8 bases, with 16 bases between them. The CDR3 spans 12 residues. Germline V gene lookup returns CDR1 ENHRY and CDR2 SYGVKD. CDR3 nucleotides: TGTGCCGCAGGGGCTGCCGGAGACACCATATATTTT. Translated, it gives CAAGAAGDTIYF.

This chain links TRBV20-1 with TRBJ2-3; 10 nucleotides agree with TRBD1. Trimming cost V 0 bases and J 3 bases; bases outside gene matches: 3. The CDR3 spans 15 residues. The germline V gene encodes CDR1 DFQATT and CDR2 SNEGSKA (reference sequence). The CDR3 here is CSAREWDRGTDTQYF. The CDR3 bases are TGCAGTGCTAGAGAGTGGGACAGGGGAACAGATACGCAGTATTTT.

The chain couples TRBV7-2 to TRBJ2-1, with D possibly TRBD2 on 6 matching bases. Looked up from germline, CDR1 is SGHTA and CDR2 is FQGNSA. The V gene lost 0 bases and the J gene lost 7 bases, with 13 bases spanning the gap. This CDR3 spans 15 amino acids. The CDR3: CASSLAEGNGNEQFF. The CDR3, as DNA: TGTGCCAGCAGCTTAGCGGAGGGAAACGGGAATGAGCAGTTCTTC.

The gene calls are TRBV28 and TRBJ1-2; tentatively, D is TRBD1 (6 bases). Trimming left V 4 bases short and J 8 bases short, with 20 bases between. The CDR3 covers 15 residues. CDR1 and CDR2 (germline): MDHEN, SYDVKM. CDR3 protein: CASSYQSGGITGYTF. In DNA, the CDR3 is TGTGCCAGCAGTTATCAATCGGGGGGCATTACGGGCTACACCTTC.

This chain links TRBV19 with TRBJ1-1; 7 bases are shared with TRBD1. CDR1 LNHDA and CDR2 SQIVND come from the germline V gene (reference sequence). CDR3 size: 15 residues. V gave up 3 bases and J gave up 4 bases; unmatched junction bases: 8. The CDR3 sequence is CASSIDRAGGTEAFF. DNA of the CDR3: TGTGCCAGTAGTATCGACAGGGCCGGGGGCACTGAAGCTTTCTTT.

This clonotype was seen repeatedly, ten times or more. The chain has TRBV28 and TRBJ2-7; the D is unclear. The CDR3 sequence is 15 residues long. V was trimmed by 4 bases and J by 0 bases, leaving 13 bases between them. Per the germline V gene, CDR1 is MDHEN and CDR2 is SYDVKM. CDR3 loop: CASSSGDISSYEQYF. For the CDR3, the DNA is TGTGCCAGCAGTTCGGGTGACATCAGCTCCTACGAGCAGTACTTC.

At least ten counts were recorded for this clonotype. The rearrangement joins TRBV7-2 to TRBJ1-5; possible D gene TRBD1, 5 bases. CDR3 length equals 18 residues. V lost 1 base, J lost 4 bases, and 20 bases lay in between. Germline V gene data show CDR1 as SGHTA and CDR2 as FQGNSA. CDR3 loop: CASSLERAGTGLNQPQHF. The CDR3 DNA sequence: TGTGCCAGCAGCTTAGAGAGGGCCGGGACGGGACTGAATCAGCCCCAGCATTTT.

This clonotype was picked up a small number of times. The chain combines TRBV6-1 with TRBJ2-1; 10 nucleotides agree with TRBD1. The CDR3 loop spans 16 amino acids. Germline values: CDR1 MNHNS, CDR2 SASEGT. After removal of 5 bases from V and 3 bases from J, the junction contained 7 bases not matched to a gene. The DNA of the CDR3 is TGTGCCAGCAGTTCCCTGACAGGGGGCTTCTACAATGAGCAGTTCTTC. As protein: CASSSLTGGFYNEQFF.

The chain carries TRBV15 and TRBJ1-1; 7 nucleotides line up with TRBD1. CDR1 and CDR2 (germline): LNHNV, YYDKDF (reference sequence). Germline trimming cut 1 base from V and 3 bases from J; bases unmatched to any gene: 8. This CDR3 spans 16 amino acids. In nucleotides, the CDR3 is TGTGCCACCAGCAGAGGTGCCACGGACAGGTACACTGAAGCTTTCTTT. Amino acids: CATSRGATDRYTEAFF.

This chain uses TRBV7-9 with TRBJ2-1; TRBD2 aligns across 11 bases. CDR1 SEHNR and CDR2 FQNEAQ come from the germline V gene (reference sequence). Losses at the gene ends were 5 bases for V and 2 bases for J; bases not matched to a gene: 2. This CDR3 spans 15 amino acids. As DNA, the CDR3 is TGTGCCAGCAGCAATAGCGGGGGGGCCTACAATGAGCAGTTCTTC. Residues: CASSNSGGAYNEQFF.

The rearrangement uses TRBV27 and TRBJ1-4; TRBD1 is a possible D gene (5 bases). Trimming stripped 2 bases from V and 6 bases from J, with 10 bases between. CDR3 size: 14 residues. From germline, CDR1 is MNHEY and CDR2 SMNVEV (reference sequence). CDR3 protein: CASSLAGRDEKLFF. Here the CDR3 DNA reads TGTGCCAGCAGTTTAGCAGGGCGGGATGAAAAACTGTTTTTT.

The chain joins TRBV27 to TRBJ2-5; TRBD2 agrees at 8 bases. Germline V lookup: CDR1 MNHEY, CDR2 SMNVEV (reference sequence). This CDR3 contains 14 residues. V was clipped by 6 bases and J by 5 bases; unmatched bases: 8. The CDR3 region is CASRRSSGAETQYF. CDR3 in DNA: TGTGCCAGCAGAAGAAGTAGCGGGGCGGAGACCCAGTACTTC.

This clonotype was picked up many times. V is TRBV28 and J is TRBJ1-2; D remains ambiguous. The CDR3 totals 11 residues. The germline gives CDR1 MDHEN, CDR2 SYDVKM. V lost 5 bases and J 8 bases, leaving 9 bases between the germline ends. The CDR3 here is CASSAPGGYTF. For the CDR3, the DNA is TGTGCCAGCAGTGCCCCCGGGGGCTACACCTTC.

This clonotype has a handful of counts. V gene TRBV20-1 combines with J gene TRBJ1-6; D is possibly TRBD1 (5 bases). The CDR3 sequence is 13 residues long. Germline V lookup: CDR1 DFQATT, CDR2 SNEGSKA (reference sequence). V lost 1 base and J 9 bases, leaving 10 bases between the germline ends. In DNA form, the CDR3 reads TGCAGTGCTAGAGGAGGGGAGCGTTCACCCCTCCACTTT. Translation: CSARGGERSPLHF.

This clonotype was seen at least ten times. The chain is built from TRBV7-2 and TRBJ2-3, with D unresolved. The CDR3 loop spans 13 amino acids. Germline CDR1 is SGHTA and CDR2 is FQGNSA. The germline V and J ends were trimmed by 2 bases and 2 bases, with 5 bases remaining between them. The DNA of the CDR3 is TGTGCCAGCAGCTTACCAGTCACAGATACGCAGTATTTT. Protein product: CASSLPVTDTQYF.

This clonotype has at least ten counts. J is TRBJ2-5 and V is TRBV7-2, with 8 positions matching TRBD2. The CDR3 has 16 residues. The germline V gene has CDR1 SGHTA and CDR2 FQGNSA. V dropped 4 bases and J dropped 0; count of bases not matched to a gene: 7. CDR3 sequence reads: CASSSTSGGYQETQYF. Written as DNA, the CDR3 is TGTGCCAGCAGCTCAACGAGCGGGGGTTACCAAGAGACCCAGTACTTC.

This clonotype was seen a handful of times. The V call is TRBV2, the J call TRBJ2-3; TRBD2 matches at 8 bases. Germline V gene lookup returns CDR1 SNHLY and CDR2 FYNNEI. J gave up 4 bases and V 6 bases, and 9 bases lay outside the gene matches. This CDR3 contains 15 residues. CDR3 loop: CASSQEAGAADTQYF. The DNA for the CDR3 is TGTGCCAGCAGCCAGGAAGCGGGGGCGGCAGATACGCAGTATTTT.

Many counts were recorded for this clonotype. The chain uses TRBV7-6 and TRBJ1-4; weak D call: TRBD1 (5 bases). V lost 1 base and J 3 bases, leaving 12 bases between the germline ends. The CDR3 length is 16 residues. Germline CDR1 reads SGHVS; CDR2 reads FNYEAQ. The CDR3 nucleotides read TGTGCCAGCAGCTTAGTAGGGGCCGGGGCTAATGAAAAACTGTTTTTT. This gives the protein CASSLVGAGANEKLFF.

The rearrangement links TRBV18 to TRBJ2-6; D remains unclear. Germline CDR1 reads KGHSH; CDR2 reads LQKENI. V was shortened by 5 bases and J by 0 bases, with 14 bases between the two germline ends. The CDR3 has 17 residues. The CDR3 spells CASSTLVTISGANVLTF. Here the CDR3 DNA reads TGTGCCAGCTCAACCCTGGTTACAATCTCTGGGGCCAACGTCCTGACTTTC.

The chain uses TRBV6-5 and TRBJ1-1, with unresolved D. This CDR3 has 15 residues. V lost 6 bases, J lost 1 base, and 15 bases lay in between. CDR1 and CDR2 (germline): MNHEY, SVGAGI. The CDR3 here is CASRASGSTNTEAFF. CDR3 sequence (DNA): TGTGCCAGCAGGGCGAGCGGGTCTACGAACACTGAAGCTTTCTTT.

In DNA form, the CDR3 reads TGTGCCAGCAGCCCCCACAGGGTCAGTCGCTATGAGCAGTTCTTC. Translating gives CASSPHRVSRYEQFF. The chain is built from TRBV5-8 and TRBJ2-1; TRBD1 is a possible D gene (6 bases). The CDR3 has 15 residues. Germline V gene sequence: CDR1 SGHTS, CDR2 YDEGEE. Trimming left V 4 bases short and J 8 bases short, with 19 bases between. Complete variable domain (other parts from reference TRBV5-8 and TRBJ2-1): EAGVTQSPTHLIKTRGQQATLRCSPISGHTSVYWYQQALGLGLQFLLWYDEGEERNRGNFPPRFSGRQFPNYSSELNVNALELEDSALYLCASSPHRVSRYEQFFGPGTRLTVL.

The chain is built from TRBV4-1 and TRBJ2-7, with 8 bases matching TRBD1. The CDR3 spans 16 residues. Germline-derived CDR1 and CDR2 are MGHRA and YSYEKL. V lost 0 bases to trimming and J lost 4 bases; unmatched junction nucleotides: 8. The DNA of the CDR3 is TGCGCCAGCAGCCAAGATAGGGCTGGACAGGGATACGAGCAGTACTTC. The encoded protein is CASSQDRAGQGYEQYF.

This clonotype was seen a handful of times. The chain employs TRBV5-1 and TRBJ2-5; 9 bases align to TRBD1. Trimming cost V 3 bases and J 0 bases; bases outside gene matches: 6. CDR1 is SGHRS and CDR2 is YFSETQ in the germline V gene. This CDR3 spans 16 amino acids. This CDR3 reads CASSWGRDRDQETQYF. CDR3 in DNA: TGCGCCAGCAGCTGGGGCCGGGACAGGGACCAAGAGACCCAGTACTTC.